A single sample is the source of the 15 T cell receptor beta chains below, sequenced in a study of CD4 T cell repertoires in COVID-19 (dated by TCRdb to the early 2020s). Uncultured memory T cell samples were subjected to sequencing directly after ex vivo isolation. The library was made by the immunoSEQ multiplex PCR assay. The clones in this table, taken by TCRdb from immuneACCESS, are in-frame only. Not every clone is retained; where verified, under half of the shortfall comes from an unresolved V gene, and the cause of the rest is unknown. Here the sample has tens of thousands of clones; roughly 87% occur a single time. Almost 0.6% of the sample belongs to the ten largest clones. The specimen was central memory CD4+ T cells from blood, collected before the COVID-19 pandemic. The intended sense of this specimen's cell subset or site label: CD4+ T central memory cells. The receptors come from a human donor who had COVID-19.

A single count supports this clone. The chain carries TRBV6-1 and TRBJ1-2; TRBD1 matches 8 bases. V trimming: 8 bases; J trimming: 13 bases; junction bases outside the gene matches: 18. CDR1 and CDR2 (germline): MNHNS, SASEGT. CDR3 size: 14 residues. This chain's CDR3 is CASGPQDRVRGFTF. CDR3 nucleotides: TGTGCCAGCGGCCCACAGGACAGGGTGAGAGGTTTCACCTTC.

The rearrangement uses TRBV11-3 and TRBJ2-7; 12 nucleotides match TRBD2. Germline CDR1 is SGHNT and CDR2 is YENEEA. CDR3 length: 15 residues. V trimming: 5 bases; J trimming: 3 bases; junction bases outside the gene matches: 5. The CDR3 spells CASSPGLAGSYEQYF. In DNA form, the CDR3 reads TGTGCCAGCAGCCCGGGACTAGCGGGTAGCTACGAGCAGTACTTC.

This clone has a handful of counts. The chain links TRBV7-9 to TRBJ1-4; D might be TRBD1 (5 bases). CDR1 and CDR2 (germline): SEHNR, FQNEAQ (reference sequence). Trimming pared 5 bases from V and 8 bases from J, leaving 15 bases between. The CDR3 contains 14 residues. CDR3 sequence reads: CASSPRGGAEKLFF. CDR3 coding DNA: TGTGCCAGCAGCCCCCGTGGAGGGGCAGAAAAACTGTTTTTT.

The rearrangement uses TRBV25-1 and TRBJ2-7, with 10 bases aligning to TRBD1. Per the germline V gene, CDR1 is MGHDK and CDR2 is SYGVNS. The CDR3 is 15 residues long. The V segment lost 3 bases and the J segment 3 bases; nucleotides outside the gene matches: 5. The CDR3 sequence: CASSDPRTGGYEQYF. The CDR3 DNA sequence: TGTGCCAGCAGTGATCCAAGGACAGGGGGCTACGAGCAGTACTTC.

With regard to this clone: The junction departs from germline at one end; a sequencing error may be responsible. This sequence joins TRBV6-1 and TRBJ2-6, with 8 bases matching TRBD1. Germline CDR1 is MNHNS and CDR2 is SASEGT. The CDR3 totals 17 residues. Written as DNA, the CDR3 is TGTGCCAGCAGTGGGACGACAGGGGACTCTGGGGCCAACGTCCTAACTTTC. It yields the protein CASSGTTGDSGANVLTF.

CDR3 residues: CASSFTRGTGGSGNTIYF. Written as DNA, the CDR3 is TGTGCCAGCAGCTTCACCCGGGGGACAGGGGGCTCTGGAAACACCATATATTTT. The chain uses TRBV7-2 and TRBJ1-3, with 11 bases identical to TRBD1. V was clipped by 3 bases and J by 0 bases; unmatched bases: 7. The CDR3 length is 18 residues. The germline CDR1 and CDR2 sequences are SGHTA and FQGNSA. Using reference TRBV7-2 and TRBJ1-3 for the parts outside the CDR3, the full variable domain is GAGVSQSPSNKVTEKGKDVELRCDPISGHTALYWYRQSLGQGLEFLIYFQGNSAPDKSGLPSDRFSAERTGGSVSTLTIQRTQQEDSAVYLCASSFTRGTGGSGNTIYFGEGSWLTVV.

The table lists this clone with a few counts. J is TRBJ1-1 and V is TRBV6-1, with 10 bases fitting TRBD1. The CDR3 covers 16 residues. Trimming removed 4 bases from V and 4 bases from J; junction bases left unmatched: 9. CDR1 MNHNS and CDR2 SASEGT come from the germline V gene. The CDR3 protein is CASSAGQGGGGTEAFF. The CDR3 bases are TGTGCCAGCAGTGCCGGACAGGGGGGAGGGGGCACTGAAGCTTTCTTT.

The CDR3 protein is CASSFNSYGYTF. The CDR3 nucleotides read TGTGCCAGCAGTTTCAACAGCTATGGCTACACCTTC. The chain employs TRBV28 and TRBJ1-2; D is ambiguous. Per germline, CDR1 MDHEN and CDR2 SYDVKM. The CDR3 spans 12 residues. Trimming pared 3 bases from V and 4 bases from J, leaving 6 bases between.

The sample holds a few counts of this clone. The chain links TRBV6-6 to TRBJ1-4; perhaps TRBD1 as D (5 bases). The CDR3 extends over 15 amino acids. V dropped 6 bases and J dropped 3 bases, with 14 bases sitting between them. Per germline, CDR1 MNHNY and CDR2 SVGAGI (reference sequence). CDR3 protein: CASSSGIGANEKLFF. The CDR3 nucleotides read TGTGCCAGCAGCTCAGGGATAGGAGCTAATGAAAAACTGTTTTTT.

This clone was seen once. The chain uses TRBV4-1 and TRBJ2-1; D is possibly TRBD1 (5 bases). V was pared by 7 bases and J by 0 bases, with 16 bases between. This CDR3 is built from 16 residues. In germline, CDR1 is MGHRA, CDR2 YSYEKL. CDR3 in amino acids: CASNKGVVNSYNEQFF. The CDR3 coding sequence is TGCGCCAGCAACAAAGGGGTGGTTAACTCCTACAATGAGCAGTTCTTC.

The chain combines TRBV5-1 with TRBJ1-3; D remains ambiguous. The CDR3 loop spans 14 amino acids. CDR1 and CDR2 (germline): SGHRS, YFSETQ. Trimming removed 3 bases at V and 3 bases at J, with 10 bases between. CDR3 nucleotide sequence: TGCGCCAGCAGCTCGGGTCGGGATGGAAACACCATATATTTT. It specifies CASSSGRDGNTIYF. Together with reference TRBV5-1 and TRBJ1-3, the CDR3 gives the full variable domain: KAGVTQTPRYLIKTRGQQVTLSCSPISGHRSVSWYQQTPGQGLQFLFEYFSETQRNKGNFPGRFSGRQFSNSRSEMNVSTLELGDSALYLCASSSGRDGNTIYFGEGSWLTVV.

This clone was observed a single time. V is TRBV6-4 and J is TRBJ2-1; 7 nucleotides match TRBD2. This CDR3 is 15 amino acids long. V shed 6 bases, J shed 9 bases, and the junction held 14 bases outside the gene matches. Germline assignment: CDR1 MRHNA and CDR2 SNTAGT. CDR3 in amino acids: CASSSQREGPFEQFF. The CDR3 nucleotides read TGTGCCAGCAGCTCCCAAAGGGAGGGCCCATTTGAGCAGTTCTTC.

The rearrangement links TRBV28 to TRBJ1-3; TRBD1 might be the D (6 bases). Per the germline V gene, CDR1 is MDHEN and CDR2 is SYDVKM. The CDR3 length is 14 residues. V was pared by 6 bases and J by 3 bases, with 12 bases between. In nucleotides, the CDR3 is TGTGCCAGCAGGGAAACAGGGAATGGAAACACCATATATTTT. The encoded protein is CASRETGNGNTIYF. Variable domain in full (rest from reference TRBV28 and TRBJ1-3): DVKVTQSSRYLVKRTGEKVFLECVQDMDHENMFWYRQDPGLGLRLIYFSYDVKMKEKGDIPEGYSVSREKKERFSLILESASTNQTSMYLCASRETGNGNTIYFGEGSWLTVV.

The chain combines TRBV20-1 with TRBJ1-2; TRBD1 might be the D (6 bases). The V end was cut by 0 bases, the J end by 14 bases, with 10 bases between. Per germline, CDR1 DFQATT and CDR2 SNEGSKA (reference sequence). This CDR3 has 10 residues. The CDR3 bases are TGCAGTGCTAGAGACAGGGGAACGACCTTC. Amino acids: CSARDRGTTF.

This clone has only a few counts. This sequence joins TRBV27 and TRBJ2-1; 8 bases are a match to TRBD1. V shed 3 bases and J 10 bases; nucleotides not matched to a gene: 11. CDR3 length: 15 residues. Germline-derived CDR1 and CDR2 are MNHEY and SMNVEV (reference sequence). The CDR3 protein is CASSFSAGGVREQFF. Here the CDR3 DNA reads TGTGCCAGCAGTTTTTCGGCAGGGGGCGTCAGGGAGCAGTTCTTC.